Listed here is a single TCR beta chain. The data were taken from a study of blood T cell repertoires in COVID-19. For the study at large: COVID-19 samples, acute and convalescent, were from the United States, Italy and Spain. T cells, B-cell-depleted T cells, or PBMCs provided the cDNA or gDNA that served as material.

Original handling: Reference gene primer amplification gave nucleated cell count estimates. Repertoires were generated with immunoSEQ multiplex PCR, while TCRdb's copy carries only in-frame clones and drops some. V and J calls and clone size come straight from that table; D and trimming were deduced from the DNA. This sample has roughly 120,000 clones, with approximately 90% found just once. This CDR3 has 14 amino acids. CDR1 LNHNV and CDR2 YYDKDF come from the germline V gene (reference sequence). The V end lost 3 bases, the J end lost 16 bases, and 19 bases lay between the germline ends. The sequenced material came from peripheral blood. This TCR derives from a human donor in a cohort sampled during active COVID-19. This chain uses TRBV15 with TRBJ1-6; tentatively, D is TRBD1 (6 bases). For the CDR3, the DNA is TGTGCCACCAGCAGCCTAAGAGACAGGAGCTCGCTCCACTTT. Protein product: CATSSLRDRSSLHF.